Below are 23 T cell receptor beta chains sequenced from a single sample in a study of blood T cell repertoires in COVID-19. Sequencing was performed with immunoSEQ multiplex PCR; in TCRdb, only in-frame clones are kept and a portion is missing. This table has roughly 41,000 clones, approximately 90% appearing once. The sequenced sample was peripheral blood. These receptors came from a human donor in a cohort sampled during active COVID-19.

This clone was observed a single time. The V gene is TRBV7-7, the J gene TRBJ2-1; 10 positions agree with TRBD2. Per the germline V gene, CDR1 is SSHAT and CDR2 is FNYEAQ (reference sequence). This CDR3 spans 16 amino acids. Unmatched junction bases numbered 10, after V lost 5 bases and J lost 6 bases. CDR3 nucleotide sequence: TGTGCCAGCAGCGTGACCGGGACTAGCGTAATCAATGAGCAGTTCTTC. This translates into CASSVTGTSVINEQFF.

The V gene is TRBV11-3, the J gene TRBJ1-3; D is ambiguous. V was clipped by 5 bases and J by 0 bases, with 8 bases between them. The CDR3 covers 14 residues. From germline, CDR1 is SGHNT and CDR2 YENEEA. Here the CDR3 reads CASSVGISGNTIYF. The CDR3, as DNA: TGTGCCAGCAGCGTTGGCATCTCTGGAAACACCATATATTTT.

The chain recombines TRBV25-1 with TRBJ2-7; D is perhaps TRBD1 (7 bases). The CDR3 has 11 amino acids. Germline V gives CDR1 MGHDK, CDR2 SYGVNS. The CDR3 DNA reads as TGTGCTACAGGGGCGGGATACGAGCAGTACTTC. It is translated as CATGAGYEQYF.

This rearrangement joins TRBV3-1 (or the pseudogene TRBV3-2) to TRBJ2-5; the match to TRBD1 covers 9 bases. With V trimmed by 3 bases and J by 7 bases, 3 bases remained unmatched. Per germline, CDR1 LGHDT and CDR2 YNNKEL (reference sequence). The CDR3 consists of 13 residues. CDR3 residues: CASSQGQGGTQYF. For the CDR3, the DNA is TGTGCCAGCAGCCAGGGACAGGGTGGGACCCAGTACTTC.

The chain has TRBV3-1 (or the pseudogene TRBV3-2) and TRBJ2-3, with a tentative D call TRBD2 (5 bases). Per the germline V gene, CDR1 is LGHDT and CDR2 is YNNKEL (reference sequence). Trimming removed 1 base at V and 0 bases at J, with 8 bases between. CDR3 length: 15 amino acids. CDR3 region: CASSQGRVSTDTQYF. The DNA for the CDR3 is TGTGCCAGCAGCCAAGGGCGGGTTAGCACAGATACGCAGTATTTT.

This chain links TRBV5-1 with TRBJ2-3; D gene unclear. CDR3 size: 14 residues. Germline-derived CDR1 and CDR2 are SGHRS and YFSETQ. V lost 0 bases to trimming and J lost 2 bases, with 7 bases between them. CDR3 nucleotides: TGCGCCAGCAGCTTGGACAGAGCCACAGATACGCAGTATTTT. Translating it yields CASSLDRATDTQYF.

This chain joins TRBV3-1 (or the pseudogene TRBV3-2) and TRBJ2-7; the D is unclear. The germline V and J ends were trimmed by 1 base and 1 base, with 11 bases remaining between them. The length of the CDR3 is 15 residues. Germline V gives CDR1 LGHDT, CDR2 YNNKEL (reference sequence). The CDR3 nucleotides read TGTGCCAGCAGCCAAGCCCCTAGTAGGTCCTACGAGCAGTACTTC. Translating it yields CASSQAPSRSYEQYF.

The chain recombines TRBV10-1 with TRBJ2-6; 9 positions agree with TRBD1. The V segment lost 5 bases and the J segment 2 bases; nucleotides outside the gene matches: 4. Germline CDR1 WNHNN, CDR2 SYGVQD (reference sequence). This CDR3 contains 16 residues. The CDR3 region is CASSWDRATGANVLTF. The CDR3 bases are TGCGCCAGCAGTTGGGACAGGGCAACTGGGGCCAACGTCCTGACTTTC.

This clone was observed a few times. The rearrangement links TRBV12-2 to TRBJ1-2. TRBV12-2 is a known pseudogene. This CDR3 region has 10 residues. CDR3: CAAIPIGYTF. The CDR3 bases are TGTGCAGCTATACCAATCGGCTACACCTTC.

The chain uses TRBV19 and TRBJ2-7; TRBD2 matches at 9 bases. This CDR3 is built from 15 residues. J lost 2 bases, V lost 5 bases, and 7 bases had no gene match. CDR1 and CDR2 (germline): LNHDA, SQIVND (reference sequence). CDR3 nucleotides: TGTGCCAGTAGTCCCAAGGGACTAGCCACCTACGAGCAGTACTTC. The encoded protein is CASSPKGLATYEQYF.

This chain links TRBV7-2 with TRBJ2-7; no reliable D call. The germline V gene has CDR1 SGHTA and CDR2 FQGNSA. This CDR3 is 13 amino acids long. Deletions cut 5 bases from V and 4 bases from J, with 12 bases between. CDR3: CASSHSALYEQYF. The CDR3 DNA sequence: TGTGCCAGCAGCCATTCAGCGTTATACGAGCAGTACTTC.

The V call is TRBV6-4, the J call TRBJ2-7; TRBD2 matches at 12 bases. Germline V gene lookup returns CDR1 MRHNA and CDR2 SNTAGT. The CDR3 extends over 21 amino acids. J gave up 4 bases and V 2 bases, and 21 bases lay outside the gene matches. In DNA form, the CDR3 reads TGTGCCAGCAGTGACGCAAAATCCCTAGCGGGAGGGCCCCTAGTTATTTACGAGCAGTACTTC. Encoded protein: CASSDAKSLAGGPLVIYEQYF.

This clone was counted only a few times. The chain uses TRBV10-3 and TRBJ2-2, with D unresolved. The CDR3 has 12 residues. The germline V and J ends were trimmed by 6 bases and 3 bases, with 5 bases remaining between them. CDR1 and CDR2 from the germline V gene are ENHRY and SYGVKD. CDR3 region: CAIRLDTGELFF. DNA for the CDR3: TGTGCCATCAGGTTAGACACCGGGGAGCTGTTTTTT.

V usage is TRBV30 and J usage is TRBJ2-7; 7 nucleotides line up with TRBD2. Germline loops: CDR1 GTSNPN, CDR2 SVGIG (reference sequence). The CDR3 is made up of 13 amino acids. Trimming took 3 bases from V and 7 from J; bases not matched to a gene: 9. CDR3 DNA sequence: TGTGCCTGGAGGCAGACCACTAGCGCAGAGCAGTACTTC. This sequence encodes CAWRQTTSAEQYF.

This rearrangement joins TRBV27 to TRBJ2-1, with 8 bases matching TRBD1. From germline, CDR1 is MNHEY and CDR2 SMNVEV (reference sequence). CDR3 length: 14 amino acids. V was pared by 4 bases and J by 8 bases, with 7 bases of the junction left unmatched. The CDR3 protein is CASSSGQGLDEQFF. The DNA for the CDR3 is TGTGCCAGCAGTTCCGGACAGGGATTGGATGAGCAGTTCTTC.

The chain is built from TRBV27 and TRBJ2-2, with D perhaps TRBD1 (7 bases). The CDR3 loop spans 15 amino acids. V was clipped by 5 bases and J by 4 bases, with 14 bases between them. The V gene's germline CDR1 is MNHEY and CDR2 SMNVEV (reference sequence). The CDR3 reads CASSPGQEGTGELFF. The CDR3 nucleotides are TGTGCCAGCAGTCCAGGACAGGAGGGCACCGGGGAGCTGTTTTTT.

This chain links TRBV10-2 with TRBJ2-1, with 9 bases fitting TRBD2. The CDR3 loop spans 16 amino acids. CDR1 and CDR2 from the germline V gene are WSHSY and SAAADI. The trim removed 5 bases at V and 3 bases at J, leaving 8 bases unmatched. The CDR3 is CASSQPGLAFYNEQFF. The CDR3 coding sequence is TGCGCCAGCAGTCAACCGGGACTAGCCTTCTACAATGAGCAGTTCTTC.

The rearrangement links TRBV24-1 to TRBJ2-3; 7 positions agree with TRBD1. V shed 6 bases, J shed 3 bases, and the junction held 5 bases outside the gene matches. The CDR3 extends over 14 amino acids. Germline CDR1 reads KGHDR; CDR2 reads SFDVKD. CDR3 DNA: TGTGCCACCAGTAGGGCAGGGGGAACAGATACGCAGTATTTT. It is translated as CATSRAGGTDTQYF.

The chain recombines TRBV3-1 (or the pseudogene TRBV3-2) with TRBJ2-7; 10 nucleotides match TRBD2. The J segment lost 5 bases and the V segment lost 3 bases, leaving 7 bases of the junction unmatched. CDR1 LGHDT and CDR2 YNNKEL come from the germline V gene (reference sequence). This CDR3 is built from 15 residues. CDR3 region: CASSQVAGGPHEQYF. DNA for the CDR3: TGTGCCAGCAGCCAGGTAGCGGGAGGCCCCCACGAGCAGTACTTC.

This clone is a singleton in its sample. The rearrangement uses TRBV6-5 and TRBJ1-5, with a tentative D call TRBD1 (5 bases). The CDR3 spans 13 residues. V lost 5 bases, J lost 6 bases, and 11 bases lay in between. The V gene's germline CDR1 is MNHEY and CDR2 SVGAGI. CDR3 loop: CASSLGAGQPQHF. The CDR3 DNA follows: TGTGCCAGCAGTCTAGGGGCCGGTCAGCCCCAGCATTTT.

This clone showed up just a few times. CDR3 residues: CTSSQLAASYNEQFF. The CDR3 nucleotides read TGCACCAGCAGCCAACTAGCGGCCTCCTACAATGAGCAGTTCTTC. This rearrangement joins TRBV1 to TRBJ2-1; the D call TRBD2 from the table was never checked on the DNA. TRBV1 is termed a pseudogene. The CDR3 is made up of 15 amino acids.

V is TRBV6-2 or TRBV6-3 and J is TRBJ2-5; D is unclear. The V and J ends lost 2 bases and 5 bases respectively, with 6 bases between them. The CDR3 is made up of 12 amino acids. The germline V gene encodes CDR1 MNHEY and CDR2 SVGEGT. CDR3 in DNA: TGTGCCAGCAGTTACCGTAGTGAGACCCAGTACTTC. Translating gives CASSYRSETQYF.

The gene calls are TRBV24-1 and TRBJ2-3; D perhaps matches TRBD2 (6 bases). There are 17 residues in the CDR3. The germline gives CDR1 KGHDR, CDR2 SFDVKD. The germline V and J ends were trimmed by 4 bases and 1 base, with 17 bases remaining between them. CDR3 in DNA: TGTGCCACCAGTGAGCGGGGATCGGGGTCTGGCACAGATACGCAGTATTTT. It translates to CATSERGSGSGTDTQYF.